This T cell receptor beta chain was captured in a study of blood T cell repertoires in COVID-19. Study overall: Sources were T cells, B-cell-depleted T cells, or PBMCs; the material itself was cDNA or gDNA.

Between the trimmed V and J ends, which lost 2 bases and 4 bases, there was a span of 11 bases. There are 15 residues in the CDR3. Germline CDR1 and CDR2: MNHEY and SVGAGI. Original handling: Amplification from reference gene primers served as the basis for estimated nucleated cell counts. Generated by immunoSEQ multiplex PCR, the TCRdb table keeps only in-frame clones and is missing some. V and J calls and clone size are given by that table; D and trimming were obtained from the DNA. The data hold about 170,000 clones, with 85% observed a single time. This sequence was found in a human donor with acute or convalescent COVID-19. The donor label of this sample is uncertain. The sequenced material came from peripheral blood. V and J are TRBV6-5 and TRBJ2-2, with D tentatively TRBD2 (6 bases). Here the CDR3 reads CASSYGRGSTGELFF. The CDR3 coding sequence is TGTGCCAGCAGTTACGGACGGGGGAGCACCGGGGAGCTGTTTTTT.